A single sample is the source of the 20 T cell receptor beta chains below, sequenced in a study of T cells after yellow fever vaccination. TCRdb reprocessed the 5' RACE reads with MiXCR, giving one entry per CDR3 protein. Altogether some 300,000 distinct CDR3 sequences are present, approximately 8% being singletons, with the ten largest covering 3% to 3.5%. The sample consisted of CD4+ T cells sorted from PBMCs, taken 5 days after the yellow fever booster vaccination. Source of these receptors: a man aged 18 to 35 who received the YFV17D yellow fever vaccine.

This clonotype came up a few times. A read error may account for a junction end that differs from germline. The rearrangement uses TRBV7-7 and TRBJ2-2; weak D call: TRBD2 (6 bases). CDR1 SSHAT and CDR2 FNYEAQ come from the germline V gene (reference sequence). The CDR3 contains 18 residues. The CDR3 protein is CASSLDDRGLTETGELFF. The CDR3 nucleotides read TGTGCTAGCAGCTTAGATGATAGAGGACTAACTGAAACCGGGGAGCTGTTTTTT.

This clonotype was seen a handful of times. V gene TRBV5-1 combines with J gene TRBJ2-2, with 7 bases matching TRBD2. Germline lookup yields CDR1 SGHRS and CDR2 YFSETQ. The CDR3 totals 14 residues. Germline trimming cut 6 bases from V and 7 bases from J; bases unmatched to any gene: 9. The CDR3: CASMVQRGYGELFF. CDR3 DNA sequence: TGCGCCAGCATGGTGCAGCGGGGATACGGGGAGCTGTTTTTT.

The chain is built from TRBV12-3 or TRBV12-4 and TRBJ1-2, with unresolved D. This CDR3 region has 15 residues. Between the trimmed V and J ends, which lost 7 bases and 0 bases, there was a span of 15 bases. CDR3 sequence: CASISGRLTNYGYTF. Here the CDR3 DNA reads TGTGCCAGCATCTCAGGACGGCTTACTAACTATGGCTACACCTTC.

This clonotype has more than one count but fewer than ten. This chain connects TRBV30 to TRBJ2-3; D unclear. CDR1 and CDR2 from the germline V gene are GTSNPN and SVGIG (reference sequence). The germline V and J ends were trimmed by 3 bases and 6 bases, with 7 bases remaining between them. This CDR3 is built from 11 residues. CDR3 residues: CAWSSRDTQYF. CDR3 DNA sequence: TGTGCCTGGAGCTCTCGGGATACGCAGTATTTT.

This clonotype was picked up a small number of times. The rearrangement joins TRBV2 to TRBJ1-5, with D maybe TRBD1 (6 bases). The germline gives CDR1 SNHLY, CDR2 FYNNEI. The germline V and J ends were trimmed by 4 bases and 5 bases, with 15 bases remaining between them. This CDR3 region has 15 residues. CDR3 coding DNA: TGTGCCAGCAGTGTCCGGGGGGCCAGGGATCAGCCCCAGCATTTT. Protein sequence: CASSVRGARDQPQHF.

J is TRBJ1-4 and V is TRBV12-3 or TRBV12-4; 7 nucleotides align to TRBD1. The CDR3 totals 14 residues. J was trimmed by 7 bases and V by 7 bases; bases with no gene match: 9. The CDR3, as DNA: TGTGCCAGCACCTTGACAGGGATGGGTGAAAAACTGTTTTTT. Translating it yields CASTLTGMGEKLFF.

This clonotype appeared many times. This chain links TRBV7-2 with TRBJ2-6, with TRBD1 identical over 8 bases. CDR1 and CDR2 (germline): SGHTA, FQGNSA. J gave up 0 bases and V 7 bases, and 11 bases lay outside the gene matches. This CDR3 is 18 amino acids long. DNA for the CDR3: TGTGCCAGCAAACGACAGGGGATGTCATTCTCTGGGGCCAACGTCCTGACTTTC. This gives the protein CASKRQGMSFSGANVLTF. The whole variable domain, filled in from reference TRBV7-2 and TRBJ2-6, reads GAGVSQSPSNKVTEKGKDVELRCDPISGHTALYWYRQSLGQGLEFLIYFQGNSAPDKSGLPSDRFSAERTGGSVSTLTIQRTQQEDSAVYLCASKRQGMSFSGANVLTFGAGSRLTVL.

CDR3 protein: CASSYGTLLTDTQYF. CDR3 DNA sequence: TGTGCCAGCAGTTACGGGACCCTCCTCACAGATACGCAGTATTTT. The chain carries TRBV6-2 or TRBV6-3 and TRBJ2-3; the D call may be TRBD1 or TRBD2 (5 bases each). Trimming left V 2 bases short and J 2 bases short, with 11 bases between. Per the germline V gene, CDR1 is MNHEY and CDR2 is SVGEGT. The length of the CDR3 is 15 residues.

The chain recombines TRBV5-1 with TRBJ2-6; D possibly corresponds to TRBD2 (6 bases). Germline V gene lookup returns CDR1 SGHRS and CDR2 YFSETQ. V was cut by 4 bases and J by 7 bases, with 18 bases left in between. The length of the CDR3 is 16 residues. The CDR3 protein is CASSPEGRSGANVLTF. The DNA for the CDR3 is TGCGCCAGCAGCCCTGAAGGGAGGAGTGGAGCCAACGTCCTGACTTTC. The full variable domain, rest sourced from reference TRBV5-1 and TRBJ2-6, is KAGVTQTPRYLIKTRGQQVTLSCSPISGHRSVSWYQQTPGQGLQFLFEYFSETQRNKGNFPGRFSGRQFSNSRSEMNVSTLELGDSALYLCASSPEGRSGANVLTFGAGSRLTVL.

This clonotype was observed at least ten times. The CDR3 is CASSPSVGSGGYTF. DNA for the CDR3: TGCGCCAGCAGCCCCTCGGTGGGATCTGGAGGCTACACCTTC. This chain links TRBV5-1 with TRBJ1-2; no clear D. This CDR3 has 14 amino acids. V dropped 4 bases and J dropped 8 bases, with 18 bases sitting between them. Germline CDR1 SGHRS, CDR2 YFSETQ.

This clonotype came up a few times. The chain employs TRBV4-3 and TRBJ2-1; TRBD2 matches 8 bases. Losses at the gene ends were 0 bases for V and 7 bases for J; bases not matched to a gene: 8. The CDR3 spans 16 residues. Germline V lookup: CDR1 LGHNA, CDR2 YSLEER. The CDR3 bases are TGCGCCAGCAGCCAAGATATCCCGGGGGGGCCAAATGAGCAGTTCTTC. This translates into CASSQDIPGGPNEQFF.

This chain connects TRBV5-6 to TRBJ2-1, with unresolved D. The CDR3 loop spans 13 amino acids. Deletions cut 0 bases from V and 7 bases from J, with 8 bases between. CDR1 is SGHDT, CDR2 YYEEEE, per germline. The CDR3 is CASSLVSLNEQFF. DNA for the CDR3: TGTGCCAGCAGCTTGGTATCGCTGAATGAGCAGTTCTTC.

This clonotype was observed a handful of times. The chain couples TRBV29-1 to TRBJ2-3; either TRBD1 or TRBD2 may fit D (7 bases each). CDR3 length equals 14 residues. Trimming took 3 bases from V and 3 from J, leaving 13 bases between them. Germline V lookup: CDR1 SQVTM, CDR2 ANQGSEA. CDR3 loop: CSVEGRGRTDTQYF. CDR3 DNA: TGCAGCGTTGAGGGGAGGGGGCGTACAGATACGCAGTATTTT.

This clonotype came up a few times. J is TRBJ2-3 and V is TRBV6-6; D gene unclear. Trimming removed 2 bases from V and 1 base from J, with 10 bases in between. The CDR3 totals 15 residues. Germline CDR1 is MNHNY and CDR2 is SVGAGI (reference sequence). The CDR3 coding sequence is TGTGCCAGCAGTTACGACGGACGTGGCACAGATACGCAGTATTTT. Translation gives CASSYDGRGTDTQYF.

This clonotype has at least ten counts. The rearrangement links TRBV7-8 to TRBJ2-7, with 10 bases identical to TRBD2. V was pared by 5 bases and J by 0 bases, with 4 bases of the junction left unmatched. There are 15 residues in the CDR3. From germline, CDR1 is SGHVS and CDR2 FQNEAQ. The CDR3: CASSPRTSGSYEQYV. Written as DNA, the CDR3 is TGTGCCAGCAGCCCGCGGACTAGCGGCTCCTACGAGCAGTACGTC.

This chain uses TRBV12-3 or TRBV12-4 with TRBJ1-6; 8 positions agree with TRBD1. V was pared by 5 bases and J by 6 bases, with 6 bases of the junction left unmatched. The CDR3 contains 15 residues. The CDR3 region has the DNA TGTGCCAGCAGTCCCTTGCAGGGGGCTAATTCACCCCTCCACTTT. Residues: CASSPLQGANSPLHF.

This clonotype has more than one count but fewer than ten. This chain joins TRBV6-5 and TRBJ1-4; 9 nucleotides align to TRBD1. The CDR3 is 13 residues long. V dropped 7 bases and J dropped 5; count of bases not matched to a gene: 2. CDR1 is MNHEY and CDR2 is SVGAGI in the germline V gene. CDR3 sequence: CASTGQGNEKLFF. DNA for the CDR3: TGTGCCAGCACAGGACAGGGGAATGAAAAACTGTTTTTT.

The genes are TRBV7-9 and TRBJ1-6; no clear D gene. V was clipped by 5 bases and J by 9 bases, with 11 bases between them. Germline V CDR1 and CDR2: SEHNR, FQNEAQ (reference sequence). The CDR3 covers 13 residues. The CDR3 DNA sequence: TGTGCCAGCAGCCCTAGCGGGAGTTCACCCCTCCACTTT. This codes for CASSPSGSSPLHF.

This rearrangement joins TRBV4-2 to TRBJ2-1; possibly TRBD1 for D (6 bases). The germline V and J ends were trimmed by 0 bases and 7 bases, with 22 bases remaining between them. Germline lookup yields CDR1 LGHNA and CDR2 YNFKEQ. The CDR3 has 18 residues. The CDR3 sequence is CASSQDWSGSARGNEQFF. The CDR3 nucleotides read TGTGCCAGCAGCCAAGATTGGAGTGGTAGCGCAAGGGGGAATGAGCAGTTCTTC.

This chain links TRBV12-5 with TRBJ2-5; 11 bases align to TRBD1. CDR3 size: 16 residues. CDR1 LGHNT and CDR2 FRNRAP come from the germline V gene. After removal of 2 bases from V and 5 bases from J, the junction contained 7 bases not matched to a gene. This CDR3 is CASGLSPGQGDETQYF. As DNA, the CDR3 is TGTGCTAGTGGTTTGTCCCCGGGACAGGGGGACGAGACCCAGTACTTC. Full variable domain (missing parts from reference TRBV12-5 and TRBJ2-5): DARVTQTPRHKVTEMGQEVTMRCQPILGHNTVFWYRQTMMQGLELLAYFRNRAPLDDSGMPKDRFSAEMPDATLATLKIQPSEPRDSAVYFCASGLSPGQGDETQYFGPGTRLLVL.